This T cell receptor (beta chain) was obtained from a study of blood T cell repertoires in COVID-19. Study background: Samples taken during acute and convalescent COVID-19 were collected in the United States, Italy and Spain. In each case, the material was cDNA or gDNA derived from T cells, B-cell-depleted T cells, or PBMCs.

V was trimmed by 4 bases and J by 7 bases, leaving 13 bases between them. The CDR3 totals 13 residues. Germline CDR1 LNHDA, CDR2 SQIVND (reference sequence). In the original workflow: Scientists estimated how many nucleated cells there were by amplifying reference gene primers. Sequencing was performed with immunoSEQ multiplex PCR; in TCRdb, only in-frame clones are kept and a portion is missing. The DNA was the basis for D and trimming; V, J and clone size are from that table. The repertoire holds 200,000 to 300,000 clones, roughly 86% seen once, with 3.5% to 4.5% in the top ten. The sequenced sample was peripheral blood. The chain combines TRBV19 with TRBJ1-2; no clear D gene. The sequence was collected from a man between 50 and 59 years old with acute or convalescent COVID-19. The DNA of the CDR3 is TGTGCCAGTAGTACCGCGGGATTCGGTGGCTACACCTTC. It encodes CASSTAGFGGYTF.